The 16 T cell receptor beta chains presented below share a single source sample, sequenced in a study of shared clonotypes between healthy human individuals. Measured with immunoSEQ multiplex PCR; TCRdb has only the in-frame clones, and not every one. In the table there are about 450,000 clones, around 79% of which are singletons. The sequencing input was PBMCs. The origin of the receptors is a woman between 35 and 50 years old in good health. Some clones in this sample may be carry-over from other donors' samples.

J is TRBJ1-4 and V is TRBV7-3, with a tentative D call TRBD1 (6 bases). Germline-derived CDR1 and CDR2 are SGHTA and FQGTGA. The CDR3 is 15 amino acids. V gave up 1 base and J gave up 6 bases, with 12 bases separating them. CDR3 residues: CASSLISGAHEKLFF. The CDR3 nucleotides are TGTGCCAGCAGCTTAATATCGGGGGCTCATGAAAAACTGTTTTTT.

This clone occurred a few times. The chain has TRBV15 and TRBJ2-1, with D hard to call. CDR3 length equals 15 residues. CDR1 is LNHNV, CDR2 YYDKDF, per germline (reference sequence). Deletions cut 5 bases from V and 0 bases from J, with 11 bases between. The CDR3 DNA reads TGTGCCACCAGCTTGGGCCTAGGCTCCTACAATGAGCAGTTCTTC. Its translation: CATSLGLGSYNEQFF.

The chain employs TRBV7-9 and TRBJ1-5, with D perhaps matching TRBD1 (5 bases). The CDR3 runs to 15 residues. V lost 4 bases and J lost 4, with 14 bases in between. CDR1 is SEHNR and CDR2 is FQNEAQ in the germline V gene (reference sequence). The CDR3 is CASSSPTGENQPQHF. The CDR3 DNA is TGTGCCAGCAGCTCTCCTACAGGAGAGAATCAGCCCCAGCATTTT.

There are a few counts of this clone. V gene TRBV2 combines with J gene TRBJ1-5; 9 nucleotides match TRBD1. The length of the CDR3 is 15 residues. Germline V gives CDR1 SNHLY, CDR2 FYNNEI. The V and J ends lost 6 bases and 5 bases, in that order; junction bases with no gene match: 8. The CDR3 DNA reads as TGTGCCAGCAGGGGCGGACAGGGGCGAGATCAGCCCCAGCATTTT. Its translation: CASRGGQGRDQPQHF.

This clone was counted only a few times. The DNA for the CDR3 is TGTGCCAGCAGCTTAGCCCTTACAGATACGCAGTATTTT. Its protein product is CASSLALTDTQYF. The chain links TRBV7-7 to TRBJ2-3; D not certain. The V gene's germline CDR1 is SSHAT and CDR2 FNYEAQ (reference sequence). Trimming left V 0 bases short and J 3 bases short, with 4 bases between. The CDR3 has 13 residues.

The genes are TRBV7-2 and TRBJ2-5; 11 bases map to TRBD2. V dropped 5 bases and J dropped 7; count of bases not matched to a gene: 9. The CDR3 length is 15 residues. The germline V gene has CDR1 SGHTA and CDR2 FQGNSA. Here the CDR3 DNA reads TGTGCCAGCAGCCGACTAGCGGGAAGGGCGGGGACCCAGTACTTC. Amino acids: CASSRLAGRAGTQYF.

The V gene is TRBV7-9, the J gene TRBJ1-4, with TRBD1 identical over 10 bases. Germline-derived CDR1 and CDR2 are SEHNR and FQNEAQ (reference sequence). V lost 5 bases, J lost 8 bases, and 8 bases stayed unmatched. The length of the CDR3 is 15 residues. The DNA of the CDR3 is TGTGCCAGCAGCCCGAGGACAGGGGGAAACGAAAAACTGTTTTTT. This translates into CASSPRTGGNEKLFF.

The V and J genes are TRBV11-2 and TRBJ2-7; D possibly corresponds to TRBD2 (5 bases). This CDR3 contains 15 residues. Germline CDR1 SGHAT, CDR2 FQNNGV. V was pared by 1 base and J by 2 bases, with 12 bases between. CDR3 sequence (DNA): TGTGCCAGCAGCTTAGGGATTAGCGCAACCTACGAGCAGTACTTC. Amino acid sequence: CASSLGISATYEQYF.

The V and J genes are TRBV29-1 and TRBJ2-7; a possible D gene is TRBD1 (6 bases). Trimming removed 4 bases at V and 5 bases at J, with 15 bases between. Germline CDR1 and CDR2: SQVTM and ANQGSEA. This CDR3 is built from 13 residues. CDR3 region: CSVGGQGGDEQYF. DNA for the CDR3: TGCAGCGTTGGGGGGCAGGGTGGCGACGAGCAGTACTTC.

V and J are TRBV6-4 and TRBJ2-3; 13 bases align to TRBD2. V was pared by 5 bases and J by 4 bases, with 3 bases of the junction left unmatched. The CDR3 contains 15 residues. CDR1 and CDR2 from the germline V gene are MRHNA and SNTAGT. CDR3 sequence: CASSRLAGGSDTQYF. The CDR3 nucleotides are TGTGCCAGCAGTAGACTAGCGGGAGGATCAGATACGCAGTATTTT.

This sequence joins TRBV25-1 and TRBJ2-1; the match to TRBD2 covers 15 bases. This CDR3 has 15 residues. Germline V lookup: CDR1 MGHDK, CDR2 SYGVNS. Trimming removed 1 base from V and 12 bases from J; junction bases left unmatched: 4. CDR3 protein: CASSESTGLAGGQFF. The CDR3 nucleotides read TGTGCCAGCAGTGAATCAACGGGACTAGCGGGAGGGCAGTTCTTC.

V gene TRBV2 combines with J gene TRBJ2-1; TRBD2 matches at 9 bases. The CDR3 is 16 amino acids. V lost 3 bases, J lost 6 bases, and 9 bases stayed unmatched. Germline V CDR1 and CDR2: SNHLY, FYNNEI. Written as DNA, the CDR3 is TGTGCCAGCAGTGAGGGTGGTAGCGGGAGACTCAATGAGCAGTTCTTC. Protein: CASSEGGSGRLNEQFF.

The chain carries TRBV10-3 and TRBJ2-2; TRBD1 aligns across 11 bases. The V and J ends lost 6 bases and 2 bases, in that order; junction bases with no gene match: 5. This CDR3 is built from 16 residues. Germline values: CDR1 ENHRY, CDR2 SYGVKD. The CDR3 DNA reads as TGTGCCATCAGATCCGGGACAGGGGGTAACACCGGGGAGCTGTTTTTT. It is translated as CAIRSGTGGNTGELFF.

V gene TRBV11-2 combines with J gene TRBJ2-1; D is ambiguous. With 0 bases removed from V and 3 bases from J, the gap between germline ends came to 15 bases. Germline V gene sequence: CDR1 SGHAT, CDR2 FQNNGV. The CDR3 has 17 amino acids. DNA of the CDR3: TGTGCCAGCAGCTTAGACAAAAGGTGGCAAATCTACAATGAGCAGTTCTTC. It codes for CASSLDKRWQIYNEQFF.

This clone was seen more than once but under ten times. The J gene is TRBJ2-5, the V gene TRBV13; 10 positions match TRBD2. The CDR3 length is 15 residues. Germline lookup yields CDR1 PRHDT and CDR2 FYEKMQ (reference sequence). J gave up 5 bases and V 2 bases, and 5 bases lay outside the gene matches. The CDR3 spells CASSLRAGGRETQYF. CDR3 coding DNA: TGTGCCAGCAGCTTACGAGCGGGAGGGCGCGAGACCCAGTACTTC.

The chain's CDR3 is CASSNTGGSGYGYTF. CDR3 DNA: TGTGCCAGCAGCAACACAGGGGGAAGTGGCTATGGCTACACCTTC. The gene calls are TRBV5-5 and TRBJ1-2; 8 bases match TRBD1. This CDR3 spans 15 amino acids. Germline trimming cut 4 bases from V and 4 bases from J; bases unmatched to any gene: 9. Germline V gene sequence: CDR1 SGHKS, CDR2 YYEKEE (reference sequence).